This T cell receptor (beta chain) was captured by sequencing in a study of blood T cell repertoires in COVID-19. Study-wide context: Acute and convalescent COVID-19 samples came from the United States, Italy and Spain. PBMCs, B-cell-depleted T cells, or T cells were the source of the cDNA or gDNA that made up the material.

The repertoire was sequenced with immunoSEQ multiplex PCR; TCRdb's copy has only in-frame clones and lacks some. The sample yields 300,000 to 450,000 clones, 85% to 90% seen once. CDR3 length equals 15 residues. Unmatched junction bases numbered 5, after V lost 0 bases and J lost 4 bases. The germline V gene encodes CDR1 SGHRS and CDR2 YFSETQ. The J gene is TRBJ2-5, the V gene TRBV5-1, with 8 bases fitting TRBD1. The sample consisted of PBMCs or T cells enriched from blood (not recorded which). The receptor's source is a woman aged 30 to 39 who had been exposed to COVID-19. The CDR3: CASSLATGVIETQYF. The CDR3 DNA reads as TGCGCCAGCAGCTTGGCGACAGGGGTAATAGAGACCCAGTACTTC. Supplemented by reference TRBV5-1 and TRBJ2-5, the full variable domain reads KAGVTQTPRYLIKTRGQQVTLSCSPISGHRSVSWYQQTPGQGLQFLFEYFSETQRNKGNFPGRFSGRQFSNSRSEMNVSTLELGDSALYLCASSLATGVIETQYFGPGTRLLVL.